Each of the 29 T cell receptor beta chains below was sequenced from the same sample in a study of early T cells in non-severe SARS-CoV-2 infection. One entry per CDR3 protein, called by TCRdb with MiXCR from the 5' RACE reads. The sample has 55,000 to 75,000 distinct CDR3 sequences; 10% to 15% are singletons. Sequencing input: whole blood. These receptors all come from an adult who was a healthcare worker with PCR-confirmed SARS-CoV-2 infection or an uninfected control (not recorded which).

The sample holds many counts of this clonotype. V gene TRBV3-1 combines with J gene TRBJ2-7, with D hard to call. Trimming cost V 4 bases and J 4 bases, with 8 bases left between them. The germline V gene encodes CDR1 LGHDT and CDR2 YNNKEL (reference sequence). CDR3 size: 12 residues. CDR3 residues: CASSLRNYEQYF. CDR3 bases: TGTGCCAGCAGCCTAAGAAATTACGAGCAGTACTTC.

This clonotype was found a few times. The chain is built from TRBV7-2 and TRBJ2-7; tentatively, D is TRBD1 (6 bases). The CDR3 consists of 12 residues. Trimming removed 8 bases at V and 5 bases at J, with 13 bases between. The germline V gene has CDR1 SGHTA and CDR2 FQGNSA. The CDR3 is CASGSYRDEQYF. The DNA for the CDR3 is TGTGCCAGCGGGTCCTACAGGGACGAGCAGTACTTC.

This rearrangement joins TRBV11-2 to TRBJ2-3, with D perhaps matching TRBD2 (6 bases). Germline V gene data show CDR1 as SGHAT and CDR2 as FQNNGV. The CDR3 is 15 amino acids. Trimming left V 5 bases short and J 4 bases short, with 16 bases between. The CDR3 loop reads CASSVTRGSADTQYF. CDR3 sequence (DNA): TGTGCCAGCAGCGTCACCCGGGGGAGCGCAGATACGCAGTATTTT.

In its sample, this clonotype was seen a few times. The chain recombines TRBV7-9 with TRBJ2-7; D is possibly TRBD1 (6 bases). V was shortened by 5 bases and J by 3 bases, with 23 bases between the two germline ends. Germline loops: CDR1 SEHNR, CDR2 FQNEAQ (reference sequence). The CDR3 totals 17 residues. The DNA for the CDR3 is TGTGCCAGCAGCACACACCCCGGGACAACTTCCTTCTACGAGCAGTACTTC. Translating gives CASSTHPGTTSFYEQYF.

The CDR3 sequence: CSVVPAGMGQYF. The CDR3 DNA sequence: TGCAGCGTTGTCCCAGCGGGGATGGGGCAGTATTTT. The V gene is TRBV29-1, the J gene TRBJ2-3; 7 bases are shared with TRBD2. The ends lost 4 bases at V and 11 bases at J; junction bases unmatched: 9. Germline lookup yields CDR1 SQVTM and CDR2 ANQGSEA. CDR3 length: 12 residues.

This chain joins TRBV28 and TRBJ1-3; D perhaps matches TRBD1 (6 bases). CDR1 and CDR2 from the germline V gene are MDHEN and SYDVKM. The CDR3 has 16 amino acids. V was clipped by 3 bases and J by 0 bases, with 12 bases between them. The CDR3 coding sequence is TGTGCCAGCAGTTTCTCCTCAGGGGTCTCTGGAAACACCATATATTTT. This sequence encodes CASSFSSGVSGNTIYF.

The rearrangement links TRBV28 to TRBJ2-2; tentatively, D is TRBD2 (6 bases). From germline, CDR1 is MDHEN and CDR2 SYDVKM. The ends were cut back, 0 bases at V and 0 bases at J, with 11 bases in the middle. The CDR3 loop spans 17 amino acids. Written as DNA, the CDR3 is TGTGCCAGCAGTTTATGGAAGGAGGGAGCGAACACCGGGGAGCTGTTTTTT. Translated, it gives CASSLWKEGANTGELFF.

This clonotype was counted between two and nine times. The V and J genes are TRBV3-1 and TRBJ2-7, with no clear D. Between the trimmed V and J ends, which lost 1 base and 6 bases, there was a span of 7 bases. CDR1 is LGHDT and CDR2 is YNNKEL in the germline V gene (reference sequence). There are 12 residues in the CDR3. The DNA of the CDR3 is TGTGCCAGCAGCCAAGTCTATTTCGAGCAGTACTTC. Its protein product is CASSQVYFEQYF.

In its sample, this clonotype was seen a few times. The chain uses TRBV12-3 or TRBV12-4 and TRBJ1-5; TRBD1 matches at 9 bases. Trimming removed 6 bases from V and 9 bases from J; junction bases left unmatched: 12. CDR3 length: 15 amino acids. DNA for the CDR3: TGTGCCAGCAGCCTGGGACAGGGTGGGGAGTTGCCCCAGCATTTT. It translates to CASSLGQGGELPQHF.

This clonotype was counted at least ten times. The genes are TRBV5-4 and TRBJ2-7; perhaps D is TRBD1 or TRBD2 (6 bases each). Germline V gene sequence: CDR1 SGHNT, CDR2 YYREEE (reference sequence). This CDR3 comprises 17 residues. Trimming took off 0 bases at V and 0 bases at J, with 16 bases between the two ends. The CDR3 DNA sequence: TGTGCCAGCAGCTTGGGGGGGGCCGGGACTTTCTCCTACGAGCAGTACTTC. It translates to CASSLGGAGTFSYEQYF.

Only a few counts were recorded for this clonotype. This rearrangement joins TRBV23-1 to TRBJ2-2, with TRBD1 matching 10 bases. TRBV23-1 is an open reading frame, and its role is uncertain. The CDR3 runs 15 residues. Trimming took 7 bases from V and 6 from J; bases not matched to a gene: 8. The CDR3 loop is CASNLTGGNPGELFF. The CDR3 DNA reads as TGCGCCAGCAACTTGACAGGGGGCAATCCCGGGGAGCTGTTTTTT.

In its sample, this clonotype was seen many times. The genes are TRBV25-1 and TRBJ1-2, with unresolved D. The CDR3 runs 11 residues. Germline V gene sequence: CDR1 MGHDK, CDR2 SYGVNS. The V and J ends lost 5 bases and 8 bases respectively, with 9 bases between them. The CDR3 DNA reads as TGTGCCAGCAGTTCAGGAGACGGCTACACCTTC. Its translation is CASSSGDGYTF.

This clonotype occurred many times. The V gene is TRBV5-4, the J gene TRBJ2-5; 7 nucleotides align to TRBD2. The CDR3 runs 14 residues. Germline CDR1 reads SGHNT; CDR2 reads YYREEE (reference sequence). The V segment lost 4 bases and the J segment 2 bases; nucleotides outside the gene matches: 5. CDR3 sequence: CASSPGTKQETQYF. CDR3 coding DNA: TGTGCCAGCAGCCCCGGGACTAAACAAGAGACCCAGTACTTC.

At least ten counts were recorded for this clonotype. This chain connects TRBV9 to TRBJ2-5; 15 bases are shared with TRBD2. Germline-derived CDR1 and CDR2 are SGDLS and YYNGEE. The CDR3 length is 18 residues. Losses at the gene ends were 3 bases for V and 2 bases for J; bases not matched to a gene: 8. In nucleotides, the CDR3 is TGTGCCAGCAGCGAGACCCCGGGACTAGCGGGAGGTCAAGAGACCCAGTACTTC. Protein: CASSETPGLAGGQETQYF.

This clonotype showed up many times. This chain uses TRBV7-2 with TRBJ2-5; the D gene is possibly TRBD2 (5 bases). Trimming took 3 bases from V and 4 from J, leaving 12 bases between them. The CDR3 extends over 14 amino acids. CDR1 is SGHTA and CDR2 is FQGNSA in the germline V gene. The CDR3 region is CASSFKASGETQYF. DNA for the CDR3: TGTGCCAGCAGCTTTAAAGCGAGCGGAGAGACCCAGTACTTC.

This clonotype was counted many times. The chain uses TRBV5-1 and TRBJ2-7, with D perhaps matching TRBD1 (5 bases). The V gene's germline CDR1 is SGHRS and CDR2 YFSETQ. The V end lost 0 bases, the J end lost 3 bases, and 13 bases lay between the germline ends. This CDR3 comprises 15 residues. The CDR3 is CASSLGAGKLYEQYF. In DNA form, the CDR3 reads TGCGCCAGCAGCTTGGGAGCAGGGAAGCTCTACGAGCAGTACTTC.

This clonotype was picked up a small number of times. The chain is built from TRBV11-3 and TRBJ2-2; possible D gene TRBD1, 6 bases. CDR3 length: 14 residues. The V gene lost 3 bases and the J gene lost 4 bases, with 9 bases spanning the gap. In germline, CDR1 is SGHNT, CDR2 YENEEA. The CDR3 reads CASSFLRGTGELFF. The CDR3 nucleotides are TGTGCCAGCAGCTTCCTCAGGGGCACCGGGGAGCTGTTTTTT.

This clonotype was seen at least ten times. The chain combines TRBV29-1 with TRBJ1-5, with TRBD1 matching 9 bases. This CDR3 has 12 amino acids. Per the germline V gene, CDR1 is SQVTM and CDR2 is ANQGSEA. Germline trimming cut 6 bases from V and 6 bases from J; bases unmatched to any gene: 3. CDR3 nucleotide sequence: TGCAGCGTCGGGACAGGGACTCAGCCCCAGCATTTT. Translated: CSVGTGTQPQHF. The variable domain in full, completed from reference TRBV29-1 and TRBJ1-5, reads SAVISQKPSRDICQRGTSLTIQCQVDSQVTMMFWYRQQPGQSLTLIATANQGSEATYESGFVIDKFPISRPNLTFSTLTVSNMSPEDSSIYLCSVGTGTQPQHFGDGTRLSIL.

This clonotype was detected ten times or more. The J gene is TRBJ2-1, the V gene TRBV7-3; 9 bases are a match to TRBD2. V dropped 2 bases and J dropped 8; count of bases not matched to a gene: 7. This CDR3 spans 15 amino acids. Germline V gene data show CDR1 as SGHTA and CDR2 as FQGTGA. This CDR3 is CASSLLREGRYEQFF. CDR3 sequence (DNA): TGTGCCAGCAGCTTATTGCGGGAGGGCCGGTATGAGCAGTTCTTC.

The V call is TRBV6-4, the J call TRBJ2-1; TRBD2 matches at 8 bases. V lost 2 bases, J lost 4 bases, and 7 bases stayed unmatched. The germline CDR1 and CDR2 sequences are MRHNA and SNTAGT. The CDR3 runs to 16 residues. The CDR3 protein is CASSDGELAGYNEQFF. The CDR3 DNA is TGTGCCAGCAGTGACGGAGAGTTAGCGGGATACAATGAGCAGTTCTTC.

The DNA of the CDR3 is TGTGCCAGCAGTTTGACCCCGGGGGGCAAGGACATTCAGTACTTC. Amino acids: CASSLTPGGKDIQYF. This rearrangement joins TRBV28 to TRBJ2-4; D might be TRBD2 (7 bases). From germline, CDR1 is MDHEN and CDR2 SYDVKM. V lost 3 bases and J 8 bases, leaving 17 bases between the germline ends. CDR3 length: 15 amino acids. Variable domain in full (rest from reference TRBV28 and TRBJ2-4): DVKVTQSSRYLVKRTGEKVFLECVQDMDHENMFWYRQDPGLGLRLIYFSYDVKMKEKGDIPEGYSVSREKKERFSLILESASTNQTSMYLCASSLTPGGKDIQYFGAGTRLSVL.

The V gene is TRBV28, the J gene TRBJ2-1; 11 bases fit TRBD2. V was pared by 0 bases and J by 9 bases, with 10 bases of the junction left unmatched. This CDR3 spans 17 amino acids. Germline V gene sequence: CDR1 MDHEN, CDR2 SYDVKM. Here the CDR3 DNA reads TGTGCCAGCAGTTTATGGGAGCTAGCGGGAGGTCCTGGTGAGCAGTTCTTC. This encodes CASSLWELAGGPGEQFF. The full variable domain, in which reference TRBV28 and TRBJ2-1 provide the parts outside the CDR3, is DVKVTQSSRYLVKRTGEKVFLECVQDMDHENMFWYRQDPGLGLRLIYFSYDVKMKEKGDIPEGYSVSREKKERFSLILESASTNQTSMYLCASSLWELAGGPGEQFFGPGTRLTVL.

The sample holds many counts of this clonotype. The chain uses TRBV7-9 and TRBJ2-3; D is unclear. Per germline, CDR1 SEHNR and CDR2 FQNEAQ (reference sequence). The V and J ends lost 10 bases and 3 bases respectively, with 8 bases between them. The CDR3 covers 11 residues. The CDR3 here is CATTPTDTQYF. In DNA form, the CDR3 reads TGTGCCACCACCCCGACAGATACGCAGTATTTT. The whole variable domain, filled in from reference TRBV7-9 and TRBJ2-3, reads DTGVSQNPRHKITKRGQNVTFRCDPISEHNRLYWYRQTLGQGPEFLTYFQNEAQLEKSRLLSDRFSAERPKGSFSTLEIQRTEQGDSAMYLCATTPTDTQYFGPGTRLTVL.

As concerns this clonotype: Relative to the germline gene, one junction end is altered; a read error may explain this. The chain joins TRBV7-9 to TRBJ2-3; unclear D gene. The CDR3 runs to 12 residues. Germline CDR1 is SEHNR and CDR2 is FQNEAQ (reference sequence). The CDR3 protein is CVSSLTPDTQYF. DNA of the CDR3: TGTGTCAGCAGCTTAACTCCAGATACGCAGTATTTT.

The chain couples TRBV7-2 to TRBJ2-3; D is unresolved. Germline V CDR1 and CDR2: SGHTA, FQGNSA. The CDR3 extends over 15 amino acids. V shed 5 bases and J shed 1 base, with 13 bases lying between them. CDR3 protein: CASSPRGDGTDTQYF. The DNA for the CDR3 is TGTGCCAGCAGCCCCCGAGGAGATGGCACAGATACGCAGTATTTT. Using reference TRBV7-2 and TRBJ2-3 for the parts outside the CDR3, the full variable domain is GAGVSQSPSNKVTEKGKDVELRCDPISGHTALYWYRQSLGQGLEFLIYFQGNSAPDKSGLPSDRFSAERTGGSVSTLTIQRTQQEDSAVYLCASSPRGDGTDTQYFGPGTRLTVL.

This clonotype was seen ten or more times. This rearrangement joins TRBV21-1 to TRBJ1-4; the table assigns TRBD1, which was not confirmed against the DNA. TRBV21-1 is marked as a pseudogene. The CDR3 spans 16 residues. In DNA, the CDR3 is TGTGCCAGCAGCAAAAAAAGGCGATCAGGGAATGAAAAACTGTTTTTT. Translating it yields CASSKKRRSGNEKLFF.

Many counts were recorded for this clonotype. The chain employs TRBV29-1 and TRBJ1-4, with 7 bases fitting TRBD1. Germline V gives CDR1 SQVTM, CDR2 ANQGSEA. J was trimmed by 8 bases and V by 7 bases; bases with no gene match: 16. The CDR3 has 15 residues. The CDR3 coding sequence is TGCAGCGCCCGCACAACGACAGGGCTGGGGGAAAAACTGTTTTTT. Its protein product is CSARTTTGLGEKLFF. The whole variable domain, filled in from reference TRBV29-1 and TRBJ1-4, reads SAVISQKPSRDICQRGTSLTIQCQVDSQVTMMFWYRQQPGQSLTLIATANQGSEATYESGFVIDKFPISRPNLTFSTLTVSNMSPEDSSIYLCSARTTTGLGEKLFFGSGTQLSVL.

The J gene is TRBJ2-7, the V gene TRBV28, with 8 bases that match TRBD1. Germline trimming cut 4 bases from V and 2 bases from J; bases unmatched to any gene: 7. The germline gives CDR1 MDHEN, CDR2 SYDVKM. The CDR3 loop spans 15 amino acids. The CDR3 protein is CASSSPRTGTYEQYF. DNA for the CDR3: TGTGCCAGCAGTTCACCGAGGACAGGGACCTACGAGCAGTACTTC.

This clonotype was counted between two and nine times. V usage is TRBV30 and J usage is TRBJ2-5; D tentatively fits TRBD1 or TRBD2 (5 bases each). Deletions cut 1 base from V and 0 bases from J, with 27 bases between. Germline assignment: CDR1 GTSNPN and CDR2 SVGIG (reference sequence). The CDR3 has 20 residues. The CDR3 region has the DNA TGTGCCTGGAGTGCCTCCCCCCTGAGTAGGGAGCGGACATACCAAGAGACCCAGTACTTC. It encodes CAWSASPLSRERTYQETQYF.